This is a list of T cell receptor beta chains from one sample in a study of vaccination effects on CD4 cells after COVID-19. Assay: immunoSEQ multiplex PCR; the TCRdb copy retains only in-frame clones and omits some. The profile shows some 38,000 clones, 70% to 80% of them singletons. Which antigens these TCRs recognize remains unknown. This specimen consisted of CD4+ T cells from PBMCs cultured with HCoV-NL63 spike peptides, obtained before COVID-19 vaccination. Source of these receptors: a human donor who had a prior SARS-CoV-2 infection. CDR3s include the opening cysteine and the closing phenylalanine or tryptophan. A D gene is named only where the DNA matches it firmly. Part of the rows lack a size; the others show once, few, many or a class for expanded clones.

V gene	D gene	clone size	J gene	CDR3 DNA	CDR3 protein
TRBV2	-	few	TRBJ2-5	TGTGCCAGCAGTGTTGTTGAGACCCAGTACTTC	CASSVVETQYF
TRBV7-2	-	-	TRBJ1-2	TGTGCCAGCAGCTTAGTGGCGGCGGGGGGTGACTATGGCTACACCTTC	CASSLVAAGGDYGYTF
TRBV4-3	-	-	TRBJ2-2	TGCGCCAGCAGCCAAGATACTAGGACGCCTGCGAACACCGGGGAGCTGTTTTTT	CASSQDTRTPANTGELFF
TRBV18	TRBD2	few	TRBJ2-2	TGTGCCAGCTCACCACCGAGGGCTAGCGGATCGGCCGGGGAGCTGTTTTTT	CASSPPRASGSAGELFF
TRBV5-1	-	-	TRBJ2-3	TGCGCCAGCAGCTTAGCCACAGCTAGCACAGATACGCAGTATTTT	CASSLATASTDTQYF
TRBV10-3	-	-	TRBJ2-7	TGTGCCATCAGTGGGGGCGGCAGTTCGGGCTCCTACGAGCAGTACTTC	CAISGGGSSGSYEQYF
TRBV21-1	-	-	TRBJ2-3	TGTGCCAGCATCAAAGGGGTAAAGGTTGGGCCCTCCTTAGTAGTTACGCAGTATTTT	CASIKGVKVGPSLVVTQYF
TRBV2	-	-	TRBJ2-2	TGTGCCAGCAGTATACCACAGGGCGGGATCGGGGAGCTGTTTTTT	CASSIPQGGIGELFF
TRBV6-1	-	-	TRBJ2-2	TGTGCCAGCAGTGAATCGACAGTCACCGGGGAGCTGTTTTTT	CASSESTVTGELFF
TRBV6-6	-	-	TRBJ2-3	TGTGCCAGCAGTTCAGGACGAAGCACAGATACGCAGTATTTT	CASSSGRSTDTQYF
TRBV7-9	-	-	TRBJ1-3	TGTGCCAGCAGCTTAACCCCGGGACCCTCGAGCTCTGGAAACACCATATATTTT	CASSLTPGPSSSGNTIYF
TRBV15	-	-	TRBJ2-7	TGTGCCACCAGCAGGCCGGGACGGCTCTACGAGCAGTACTTC	CATSRPGRLYEQYF